Presented here are 2 T cell receptor beta chains from one specimen sequenced in a study of low-dose radiotherapy and immunotherapy resistance in tumors. As to time point: before trial treatment. TRAV- and TRBV-specific primers were used for first-strand cDNA, which covered alpha and beta chains. The authors amplified TCRs for 15 to 25 PCR cycles with a constant-region primer and a V-primer adapter. MiXCR, run by TCRdb on the reads, gives a single entry per CDR3 protein. Of 65,000 to 90,000 distinct CDR3 sequences listed, about 19% are singletons. This material consisted of PBMCs, taken before treatment. These receptors all stem from a male donor with prostate cancer.

This clonotype was picked up a small number of times. A much larger clone lies a single base off, so this may be a read error. The limits of the CDR3 on the DNA are not certain, so only TCRdb's listed CDR3 is given. The J gene is TRBJ2-5, the V gene TRBV5-1; the D segment call TRBD1 is taken from the table without a DNA check. Germline assignment: CDR1 SGHRS and CDR2 YFSETQ. The CDR3 adds up to 15 amino acids, both ends counted. CDR3 sequence: CASSLVGTGAETQCF.

This clonotype was counted ten times or more. The chain employs TRBV5-4 and TRBJ2-3; D ambiguous. CDR3 length equals 13 residues. From germline, CDR1 is SGHNT and CDR2 YYREEE (reference sequence). With 1 base removed from V and 8 bases from J, the gap between germline ends came to 11 bases. CDR3: CASSLPPQLTQYF. The DNA of the CDR3 is TGTGCCAGCAGCTTGCCCCCGCAACTTACGCAGTATTTT. Drawing the rest from reference TRBV5-4 and TRBJ2-3, the complete variable domain is ETGVTQSPTHLIKTRGQQVTLRCSSQSGHNTVSWYQQALGQGPQFIFQYYREEENGRGNFPPRFSGLQFPNYSSELNVNALELDDSALYLCASSLPPQLTQYFGPGTRLTVL.